This T cell receptor (beta chain) derives from a study of blood T cell repertoires in COVID-19. Study details: COVID-19 samples, acute and convalescent, were from the United States, Italy and Spain. T cells, B-cell-depleted T cells, or PBMCs supplied cDNA or gDNA.

Per the authors' pipeline: Researchers report that nucleated cell counts were estimated from reference gene primer amplification. Method: immunoSEQ multiplex PCR; TCRdb's copy keeps in-frame clones and lacks some. That table is the source of V, J and clone size, and D and trimming were worked out from the DNA. Seen here are around 200,000 clones, roughly nine tenths observed once, and the top ten hold 20% to 25%. The CDR3 is 15 residues long. V lost 1 base and J 2 bases, leaving 9 bases between the germline ends. Germline V gene lookup returns CDR1 LGHNT and CDR2 FRNRAP. The chain is built from TRBV12-5 and TRBJ1-5, with D hard to call. The clonotype originates from a man aged 70-80 years with active or convalescent COVID-19. The sequencing input was peripheral blood. The CDR3 is CASGLGPRGNQPQHF. Here the CDR3 DNA reads TGTGCTAGTGGTTTGGGCCCCCGGGGCAATCAGCCCCAGCATTTT.